This T cell receptor (beta chain) was identified during a study of response to subunit inactivated influenza vaccine. Germline loops: CDR1 KGHDR, CDR2 SFDVKD. Trimming took off 12 bases at V and 4 bases at J, with 21 bases between the two ends. This CDR3 has 15 amino acids. In TCRdb, the RT-PCR reads were re-called with MiXCR into one record per CDR3 protein. The sample holds fewer than 250,000 distinct CDR3 sequences, around an eighth seen once. This specimen was CD8+ T cells sorted from PBMCs, taken more than 4 days after vaccination. This TCR was sampled from a man aged 45-60 years who received an inactivated influenza vaccine. V usage is TRBV24-1 and J usage is TRBJ2-1, with a weak D call TRBD1 (8 bases). CDR3 sequence (DNA): TGTGCCGTCCGCGACAGGGGAGGGGATTACAATGAGCAGTTCTTC. Its protein is CAVRDRGGDYNEQFF.